This note documents a single T cell receptor beta chain sequence. The sample is drawn from a study of blood T cell repertoires in COVID-19. Overall study context: Both acute and convalescent COVID-19 samples were obtained from the United States, Italy and Spain.

Germline CDR1 is KGHSH and CDR2 is LQKENI. Trimming left V 3 bases short and J 1 base short, with 12 bases between. The CDR3 runs 15 residues. In the authors' methods: Estimated nucleated cell counts came from reference gene primer amplification. Sequencing used immunoSEQ multiplex PCR; TCRdb keeps in-frame clones, though not all of them. V and J calls and clone size are as listed in that table; D and trimming were resolved from the DNA. The table has approximately 180,000 clones, approximately 87% seen once. The TCR was taken from a woman aged 70 to 79 with COVID-19, enrolled during active disease. J is TRBJ1-1 and V is TRBV18; D ambiguous. Sequencing was performed on peripheral blood. CDR3 bases: TGTGCCAGCTCACCCTTGAACGGTGAGAACACTGAAGCTTTCTTT. Amino acids: CASSPLNGENTEAFF.